This TCR beta chain was sequenced for a study of cytomegalovirus exposure and HLA in healthy donors. Study at large: A preliminary data release comprised 70 million to 95 million unique TCRs obtained from HLA-typed donors. Study findings and constraints: Researchers reported in a later analysis that a missense DCLRE1C variant was tied to TCR beta V- and J-gene trimming. In terms of immune exposure information, only CMV serostatus was available.

As concerns this clone: As yet, its antigen is unknown.

The PCR used 60 Vbeta and 13 Jbeta primers. Here immunoSEQ multiplex PCR was the method, and the copy in TCRdb shows in-frame clones only, minus some. This table holds around 130,000 clones. Sequenced material: PBMCs. This receptor was taken from a woman aged 55-69 years in good health and CMV-seronegative.

CDR3 bases: TGCGCCAGCAGCCCCCTGGGGGGGCGTGATACGCAGTATTTT. Translating gives CASSPLGGRDTQYF. The V and J genes are TRBV4-1 and TRBJ2-3; a possible D gene is TRBD2 (7 bases). Germline V lookup: CDR1 MGHRA, CDR2 YSYEKL. CDR3 size: 14 residues. Trimming took 4 bases from V and 6 from J, leaving 14 bases between them.